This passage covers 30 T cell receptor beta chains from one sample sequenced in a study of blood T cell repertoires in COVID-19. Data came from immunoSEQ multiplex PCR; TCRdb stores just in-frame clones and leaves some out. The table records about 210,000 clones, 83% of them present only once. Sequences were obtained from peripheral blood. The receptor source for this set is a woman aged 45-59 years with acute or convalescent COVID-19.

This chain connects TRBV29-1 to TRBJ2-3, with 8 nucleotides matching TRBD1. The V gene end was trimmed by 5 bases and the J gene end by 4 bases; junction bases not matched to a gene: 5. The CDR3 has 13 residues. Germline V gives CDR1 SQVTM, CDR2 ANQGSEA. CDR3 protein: CSVHTGGADTQYF. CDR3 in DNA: TGCAGCGTTCATACAGGGGGAGCAGATACGCAGTATTTT.

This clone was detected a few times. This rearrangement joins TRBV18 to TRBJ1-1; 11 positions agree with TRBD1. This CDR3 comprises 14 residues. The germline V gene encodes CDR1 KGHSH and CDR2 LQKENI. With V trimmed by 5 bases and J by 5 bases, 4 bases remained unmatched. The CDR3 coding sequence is TGTGCCAGCTCAACCGGGACAGGGGGTACTGAAGCTTTCTTT. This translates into CASSTGTGGTEAFF.

The CDR3 coding sequence is TGTGCCAGCAGCGACCGAATAGGGGGTCACTATGGCTACACCTTC. Translated: CASSDRIGGHYGYTF. The chain combines TRBV6-5 with TRBJ1-2; weak D call: TRBD1 (6 bases). This CDR3 is 15 amino acids long. V shed 6 bases and J shed 3 bases, with 17 bases lying between them. Germline lookup yields CDR1 MNHEY and CDR2 SVGAGI.

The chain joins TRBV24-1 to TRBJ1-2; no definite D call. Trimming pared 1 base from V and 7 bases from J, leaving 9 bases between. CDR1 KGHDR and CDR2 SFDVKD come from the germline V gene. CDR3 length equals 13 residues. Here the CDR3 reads CATSDFGYGGYTF. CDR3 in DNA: TGTGCCACCAGTGATTTCGGGTATGGTGGCTACACCTTC.

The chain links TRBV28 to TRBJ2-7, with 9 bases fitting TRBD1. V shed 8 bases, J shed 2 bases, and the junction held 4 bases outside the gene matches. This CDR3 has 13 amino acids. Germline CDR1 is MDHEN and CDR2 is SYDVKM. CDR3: CASQGQGTYEQYF. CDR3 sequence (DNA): TGTGCCAGCCAAGGACAGGGGACCTACGAGCAGTACTTC.

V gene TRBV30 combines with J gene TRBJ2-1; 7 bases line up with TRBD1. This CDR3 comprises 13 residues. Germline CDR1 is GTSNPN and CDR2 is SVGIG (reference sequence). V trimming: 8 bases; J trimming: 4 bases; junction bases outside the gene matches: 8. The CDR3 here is CATNRGVYNEQFF. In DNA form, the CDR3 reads TGTGCCACTAACAGGGGAGTATACAATGAGCAGTTCTTC.

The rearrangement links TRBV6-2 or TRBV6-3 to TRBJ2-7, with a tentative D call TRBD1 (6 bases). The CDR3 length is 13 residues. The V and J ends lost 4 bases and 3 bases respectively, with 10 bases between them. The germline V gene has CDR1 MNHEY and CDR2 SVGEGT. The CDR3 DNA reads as TGTGCCAGCAGTTGGGACATCTTCTACGAGCAGTACTTC. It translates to CASSWDIFYEQYF.

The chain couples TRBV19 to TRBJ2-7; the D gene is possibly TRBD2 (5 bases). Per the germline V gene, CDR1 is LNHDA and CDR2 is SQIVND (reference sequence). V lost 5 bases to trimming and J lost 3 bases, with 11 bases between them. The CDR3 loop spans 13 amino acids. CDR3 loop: CASSLGLHYEQYF. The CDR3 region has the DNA TGTGCCAGTAGTCTCGGACTCCACTACGAGCAGTACTTC.

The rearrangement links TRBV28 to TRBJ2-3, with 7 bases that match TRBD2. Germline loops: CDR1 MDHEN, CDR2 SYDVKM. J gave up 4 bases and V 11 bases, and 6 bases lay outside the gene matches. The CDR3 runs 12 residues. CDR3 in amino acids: CAASRGADTQYF. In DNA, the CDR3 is TGTGCCGCCTCTCGGGGGGCAGATACGCAGTATTTT.

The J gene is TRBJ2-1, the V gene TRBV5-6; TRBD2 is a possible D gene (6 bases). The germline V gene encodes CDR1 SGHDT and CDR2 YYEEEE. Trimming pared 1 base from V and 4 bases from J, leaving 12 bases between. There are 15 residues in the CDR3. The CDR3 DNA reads TGTGCCAGCAGCTTGATGGAGGGCGGGTACAATGAGCAGTTCTTC. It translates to CASSLMEGGYNEQFF. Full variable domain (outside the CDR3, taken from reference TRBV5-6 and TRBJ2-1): DAGVTQSPTHLIKTRGQQVTLRCSPKSGHDTVSWYQQALGQGPQFIFQYYEEEERQRGNFPDRFSGHQFPNYSSELNVNALLLGDSALYLCASSLMEGGYNEQFFGPGTRLTVL.

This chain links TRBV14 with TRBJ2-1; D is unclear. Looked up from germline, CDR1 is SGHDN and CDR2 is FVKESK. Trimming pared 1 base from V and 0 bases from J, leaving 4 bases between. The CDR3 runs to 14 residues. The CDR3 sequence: CASSQAVSYNEQFF. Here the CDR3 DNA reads TGTGCCAGCAGCCAAGCCGTCTCCTACAATGAGCAGTTCTTC.

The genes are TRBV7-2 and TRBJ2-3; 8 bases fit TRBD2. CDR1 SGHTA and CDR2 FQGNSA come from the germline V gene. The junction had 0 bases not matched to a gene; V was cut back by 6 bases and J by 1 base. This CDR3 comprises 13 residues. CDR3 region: CASRGLGTDTQYF. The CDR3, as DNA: TGTGCCAGCAGGGGACTAGGCACAGATACGCAGTATTTT.

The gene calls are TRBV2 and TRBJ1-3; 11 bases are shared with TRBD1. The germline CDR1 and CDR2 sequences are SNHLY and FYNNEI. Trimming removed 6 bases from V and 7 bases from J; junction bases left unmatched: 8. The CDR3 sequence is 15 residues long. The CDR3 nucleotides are TGTGCCAGCAGGGCCGGGACAGGGGGGTTTAACACCATATATTTT. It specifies CASRAGTGGFNTIYF.

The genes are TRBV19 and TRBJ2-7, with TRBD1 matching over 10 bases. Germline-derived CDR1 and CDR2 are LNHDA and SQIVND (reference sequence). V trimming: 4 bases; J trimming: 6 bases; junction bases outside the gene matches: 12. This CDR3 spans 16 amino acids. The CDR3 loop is CASSTLRDRGVFEQYF. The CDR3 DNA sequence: TGTGCCAGTAGTACCCTAAGGGACAGGGGTGTTTTCGAGCAGTACTTC.

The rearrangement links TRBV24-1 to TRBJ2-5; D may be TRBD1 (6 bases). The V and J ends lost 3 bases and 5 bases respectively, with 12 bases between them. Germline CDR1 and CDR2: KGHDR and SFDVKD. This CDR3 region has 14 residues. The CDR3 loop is CATSDPRGGETQYF. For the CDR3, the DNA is TGTGCCACCAGTGATCCAAGAGGGGGTGAGACCCAGTACTTC.

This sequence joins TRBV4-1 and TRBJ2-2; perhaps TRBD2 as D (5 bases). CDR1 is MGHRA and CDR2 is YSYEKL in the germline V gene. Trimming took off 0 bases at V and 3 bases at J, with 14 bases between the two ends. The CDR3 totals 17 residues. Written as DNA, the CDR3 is TGCGCCAGCAGCCAAGACGCCAGCGGACCCCACACCGGGGAGCTGTTTTTT. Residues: CASSQDASGPHTGELFF.

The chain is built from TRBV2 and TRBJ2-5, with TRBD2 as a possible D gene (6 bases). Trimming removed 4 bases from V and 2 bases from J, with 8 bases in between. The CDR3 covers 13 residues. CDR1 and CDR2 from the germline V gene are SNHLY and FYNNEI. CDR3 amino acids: CASSGSGQETQYF. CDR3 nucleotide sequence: TGTGCCAGCAGTGGGAGCGGGCAAGAGACCCAGTACTTC.

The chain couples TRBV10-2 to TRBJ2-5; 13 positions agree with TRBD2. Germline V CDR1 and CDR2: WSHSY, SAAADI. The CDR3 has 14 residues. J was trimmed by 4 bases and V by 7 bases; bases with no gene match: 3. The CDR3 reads CASKRLAGGETQYF. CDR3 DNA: TGCGCCAGCAAACGACTAGCGGGAGGAGAGACCCAGTACTTC.

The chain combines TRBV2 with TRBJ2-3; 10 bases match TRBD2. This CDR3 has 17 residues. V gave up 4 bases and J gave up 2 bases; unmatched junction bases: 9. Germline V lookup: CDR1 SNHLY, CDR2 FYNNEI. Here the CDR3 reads CASSASASGRVTDTQYF. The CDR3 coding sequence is TGTGCCAGCAGTGCATCCGCTAGCGGGAGAGTCACAGATACGCAGTATTTT.

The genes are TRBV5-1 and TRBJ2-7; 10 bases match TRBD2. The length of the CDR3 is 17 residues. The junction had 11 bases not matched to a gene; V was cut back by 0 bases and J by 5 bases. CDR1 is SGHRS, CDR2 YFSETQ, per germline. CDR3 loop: CASSLEGSSGSTNEQYF. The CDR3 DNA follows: TGCGCCAGCAGCTTGGAAGGGTCTAGCGGGAGTACAAACGAGCAGTACTTC.

CDR3 DNA sequence: TGCGCCAGCAGCCAAGATGAGAACAGGGTTGAAAAACTGTTTTTT. Translated, it gives CASSQDENRVEKLFF. V is TRBV4-1 and J is TRBJ1-4; D is possibly TRBD1 (6 bases). CDR1 and CDR2 from the germline V gene are MGHRA and YSYEKL. V gave up 0 bases and J gave up 7 bases, with 12 bases separating them. This CDR3 region has 15 residues.

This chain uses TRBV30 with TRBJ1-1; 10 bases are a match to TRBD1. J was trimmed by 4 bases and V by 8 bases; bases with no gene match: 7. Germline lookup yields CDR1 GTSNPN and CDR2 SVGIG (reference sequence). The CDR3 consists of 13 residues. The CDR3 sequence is CARTGGRGTEAFF. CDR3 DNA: TGTGCCCGGACAGGGGGAAGGGGCACTGAAGCTTTCTTT.

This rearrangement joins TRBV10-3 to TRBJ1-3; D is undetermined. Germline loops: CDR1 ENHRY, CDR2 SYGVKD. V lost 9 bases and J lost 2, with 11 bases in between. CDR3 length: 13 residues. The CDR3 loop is CAIREGTGNTIYF. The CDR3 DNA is TGTGCCATTCGGGAAGGGACTGGAAACACCATATATTTT.

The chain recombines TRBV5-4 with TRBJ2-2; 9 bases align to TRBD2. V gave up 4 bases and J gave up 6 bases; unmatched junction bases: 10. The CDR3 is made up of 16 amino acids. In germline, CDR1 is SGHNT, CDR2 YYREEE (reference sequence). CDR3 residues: CASSIRLAEGAGELFF. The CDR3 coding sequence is TGTGCCAGCAGCATTCGACTAGCGGAGGGGGCCGGGGAGCTGTTTTTT.

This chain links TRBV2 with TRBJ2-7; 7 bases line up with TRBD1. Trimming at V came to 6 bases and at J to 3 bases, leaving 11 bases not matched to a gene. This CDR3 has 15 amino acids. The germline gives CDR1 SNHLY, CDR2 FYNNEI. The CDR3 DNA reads TGTGCCAGCAGAGTTGGACAGGCTAGGGGCTACGAGCAGTACTTC. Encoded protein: CASRVGQARGYEQYF.

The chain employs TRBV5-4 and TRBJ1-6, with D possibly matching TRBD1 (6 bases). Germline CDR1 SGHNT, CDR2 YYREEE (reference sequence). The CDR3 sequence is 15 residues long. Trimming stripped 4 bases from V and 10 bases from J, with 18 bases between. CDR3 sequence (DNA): TGTGCCAGCAGCCTAACACACTCGGGGGGCTCACCCCTCCACTTT. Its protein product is CASSLTHSGGSPLHF.

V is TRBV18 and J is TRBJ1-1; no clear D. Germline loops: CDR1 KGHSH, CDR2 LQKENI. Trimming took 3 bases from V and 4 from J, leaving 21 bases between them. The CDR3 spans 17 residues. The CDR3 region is CASSPARMKRRVTEAFF. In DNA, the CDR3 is TGTGCCAGCTCACCGGCGCGGATGAAGAGGCGAGTCACTGAAGCTTTCTTT.

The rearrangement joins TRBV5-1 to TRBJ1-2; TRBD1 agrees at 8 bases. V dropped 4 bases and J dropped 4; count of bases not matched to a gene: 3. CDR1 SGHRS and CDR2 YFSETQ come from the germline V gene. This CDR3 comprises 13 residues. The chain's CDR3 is CASSPDRGYGYTF. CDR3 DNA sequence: TGCGCCAGCAGCCCCGACAGGGGCTATGGCTACACCTTC.

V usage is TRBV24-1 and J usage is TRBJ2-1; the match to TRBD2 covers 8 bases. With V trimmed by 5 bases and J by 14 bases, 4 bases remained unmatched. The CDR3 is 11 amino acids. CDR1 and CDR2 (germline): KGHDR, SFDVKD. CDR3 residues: CATSGGLEEFF. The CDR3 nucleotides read TGTGCCACCAGTGGGGGACTAGAGGAGTTCTTC.

The CDR3 bases are TGTGCCAGCAGTGACTCCAGGGGAAAGGACTCTGGAAACACCATATATTTT. It yields the protein CASSDSRGKDSGNTIYF. The chain links TRBV6-4 to TRBJ1-3, with D perhaps TRBD1 (6 bases). This CDR3 contains 17 residues. Germline V gives CDR1 MRHNA, CDR2 SNTAGT. The V and J ends lost 0 bases and 0 bases respectively, with 12 bases between them.